This TCR beta chain comes out of a study of blood T cell repertoires in COVID-19 (dated by TCRdb to about 2020). General notes on the study: Collaborator samples came from the United States, Italy and Spain and covered acute and convalescent phases of COVID-19. The prospective study material was composed of cDNA or gDNA derived from T cells, B-cell-depleted T cells, or PBMCs. Deeply sampled blood TCRbeta repertoires from subjects exposed to, actively infected with, or recovered from COVID-19 were included in the dataset. The repertoires were released in a freely available public database meant as a resource for research on the immune response to SARS-CoV-2. The samples were drawn from two sources: the first 160 participants of the ongoing ImmuneRACE study, and about 1,300 subjects contributed by 6 global collaborators. Nearly every sample came with metadata listing a de-identified subject ID, COVID-19 status, age in years and sex. Where available, HLA class I and class II types were taken from metadata supplied by the sample provider and were not determined by assay-based typing.

Each collaborating institution followed its own protocols to collect whole blood in K2EDTA tubes. For TCRbeta analysis, collaborators shipped samples as frozen whole blood, isolated PBMCs, or DNA extracted from either of those sample types. General conclusions and limits of the study: The amount of clinical and demographic metadata varied by source and participant and was provided uncurated.

The immunoSEQ Assay, a bias-controlled multiplex PCR, was used to amplify TCRbeta CDR3 regions from genomic DNA. Per the authors' processing: Nucleated cell counts per sample were estimated from amplification of reference gene primers within the assay. To quantify the absolute abundance of each unique TCRbeta CDR3 rearrangement, sequence reads were collapsed and filtered. For each sample, productive Simpson clonality was calculated as the square root of Simpson's diversity index across productive rearrangements. The immuneACCESS repertoire file appears here via TCRdb, limited to in-frame rearrangements. These files lack a portion of the clones; in checked studies, under half of the deficit traces to unresolved V genes, and the cause of the others is not known. The DNA was the basis for D and trimming; V, J and clone size are from that table. Across this sample there are about 88,000 clones, with 85% to 95% seen only once. Together, the top ten hold about 1.7% of the sample.

The CDR3 runs 14 residues from the cysteine to the phenylalanine. CDR3 DNA only is kept here, 42 bases in frame from base 1. CDR1 and CDR2 are read off the germline V gene (reference sequence) as LNHDA and SQIVND. Trimming at the junction amounts to 7 bases on V and 0 bases on J, and the germline ends lie 13 bases apart. Turning to this clone: Its target antigen remains unknown. Per-base quality was not reported, and no clone a single base away is much larger than it.

This sequence uses TRBV19 and TRBJ2-7, with TRBD2 tentatively as D gene (7 bases match). Sequenced input: peripheral blood. The clonotype comes from a man between 60 and 75 years old with acute or convalescent COVID-19. The nucleotides read TGTGCCAGTATGGAGGGGGGGGACTCCTACGAGCAGTACTTC. Translation gives CASMEGGDSYEQYF.